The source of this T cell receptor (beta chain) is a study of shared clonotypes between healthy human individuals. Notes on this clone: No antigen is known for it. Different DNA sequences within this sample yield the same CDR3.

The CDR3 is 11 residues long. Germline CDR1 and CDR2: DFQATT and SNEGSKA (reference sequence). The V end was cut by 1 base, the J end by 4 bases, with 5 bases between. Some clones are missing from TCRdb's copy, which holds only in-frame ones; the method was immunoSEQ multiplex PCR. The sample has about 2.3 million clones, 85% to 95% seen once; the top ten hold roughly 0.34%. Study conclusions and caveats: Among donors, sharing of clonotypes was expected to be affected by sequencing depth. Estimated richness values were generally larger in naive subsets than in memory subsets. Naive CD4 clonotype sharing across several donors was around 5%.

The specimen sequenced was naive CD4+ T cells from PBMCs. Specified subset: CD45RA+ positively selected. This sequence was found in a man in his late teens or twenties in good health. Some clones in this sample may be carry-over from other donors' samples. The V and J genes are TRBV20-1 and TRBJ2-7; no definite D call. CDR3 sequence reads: CSARGRYEQYF. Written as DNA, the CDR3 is TGCAGTGCTAGAGGTCGGTACGAGCAGTACTTC.